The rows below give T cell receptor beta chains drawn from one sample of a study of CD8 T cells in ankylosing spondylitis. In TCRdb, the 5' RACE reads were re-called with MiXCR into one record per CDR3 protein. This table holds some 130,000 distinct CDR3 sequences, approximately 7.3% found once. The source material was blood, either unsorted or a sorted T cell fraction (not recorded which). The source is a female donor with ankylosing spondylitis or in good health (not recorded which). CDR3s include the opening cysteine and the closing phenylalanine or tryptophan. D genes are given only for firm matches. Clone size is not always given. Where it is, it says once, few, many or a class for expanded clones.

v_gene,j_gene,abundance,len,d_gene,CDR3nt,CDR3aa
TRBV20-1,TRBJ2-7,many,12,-,TGCAGTGCGGAGGACAGCCCCTACGAGCAGTACTTC,CSAEDSPYEQYF
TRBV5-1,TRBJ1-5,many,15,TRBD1,TGCGCCAGCAGCATGACAGGGGGCCTTGGTCAGCCCCAGCATTTT,CASSMTGGLGQPQHF
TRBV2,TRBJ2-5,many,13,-,TGTGCCAGCAGTGATGGTCTACAAGAGACCCAGTACTTC,CASSDGLQETQYF
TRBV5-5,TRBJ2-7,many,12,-,TGTGCCAGCAGCTTTGAGGGGTTCGAGCAGTACTTC,CASSFEGFEQYF
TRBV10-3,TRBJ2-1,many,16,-,TGTGCCATCAGTGAGGCTGACAGGAACCACTACAATGAGCAGTTCTTC,CAISEADRNHYNEQFF
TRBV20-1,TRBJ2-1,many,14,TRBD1,TGCAGTGCTCGTGGGCCGACAGGGGGATACGAGCAGTTCTTC,CSARGPTGGYEQFF
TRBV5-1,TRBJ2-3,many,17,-,TGCGCCAGCAGCTCTACATCCGCGGCCAGGCACACAGATACGCAGTATTTT,CASSSTSAARHTDTQYF
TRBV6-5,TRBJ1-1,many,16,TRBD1,TGTGCCAGCAGTTCCCCCCGCGCTAAGGGGGCCTTTGAAGCTTTCTTT,CASSSPRAKGAFEAFF
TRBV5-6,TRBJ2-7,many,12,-,TGTGCCAGCAGCACTCGCTCCTACGAGCAGTACTTC,CASSTRSYEQYF
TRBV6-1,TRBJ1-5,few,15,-,TGTGCCAGCGGCCCGGGGCGGGTAGGAAATCAGCCCCAGCATTTT,CASGPGRVGNQPQHF
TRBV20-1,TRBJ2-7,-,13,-,TGCAGTGCTGGAGACGGCGGGGCCGAAGAGCAGTACTTC,CSAGDGGAEEQYF
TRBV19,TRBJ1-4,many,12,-,TGTGCCAGTATGGACCGGAATGAAAAACTGTTTTTT,CASMDRNEKLFF
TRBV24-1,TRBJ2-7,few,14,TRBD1,TGTGCCACCAGTAGGTGGGACAGGGGCTACGAGCAGTACTTC,CATSRWDRGYEQYF
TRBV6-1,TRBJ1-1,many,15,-,TGTGCCAGCCTCCTCCCCGGGGCCTTGAACACTGAAGCTTTCTTT,CASLLPGALNTEAFF
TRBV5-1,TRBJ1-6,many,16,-,TGCGCCAGCAGCTTGGGAACGGGTTTGGAGGGTTCACCCCTCCACTTT,CASSLGTGLEGSPLHF
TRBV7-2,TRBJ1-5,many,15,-,TGTGCCAGCAGCTTAGGGATAGGGGGGAATCAGCCCCAGCATTTT,CASSLGIGGNQPQHF
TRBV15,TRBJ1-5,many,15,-,TGTGCCACCAGCAGAGATTTGCCGGGTAATCAGCCCCAGCATTTT,CATSRDLPGNQPQHF